The text below deals with one T cell receptor (beta chain). What it binds is not known. Bulk tumor genomic DNA (600 ng per sample) served as template. Several biopsies were spaced far apart within each primary tumor and obtained as surgery took place. Patients with untreated, newly diagnosed non-small cell lung cancer underwent curative surgery. The record originates from a study of immune heterogeneity within non-small cell lung tumors. Overall study results and limits: Within each patient, tumor sites shared identical dominant CDR3 beta clonotypes and also held site-unique high-frequency clones.

Multiplex PCR (32 V and 13 J primers) was used to amplify the TCR beta CDR3. One entry per CDR3 protein, called by TCRdb with MiXCR from the multiplex PCR reads. The sample consists of 3,500 or so distinct CDR3 sequences, 27% of them appearing once. Between the trimmed V and J ends, which lost 1 base and 10 bases, there was a span of 8 bases. Germline V gene data show CDR1 as LGHNA and CDR2 as YNFKEQ. This CDR3 spans 12 amino acids. This clonotype originated in a man aged 60-69 years with non-small cell lung cancer. The chain is built from TRBV4-2 and TRBJ2-1; tentatively, D is TRBD2 (5 bases). Input material: lung tumor tissue. CDR3 amino acids: CASSQGRGEQFF. The CDR3 DNA is TGTGCCAGCAGCCAAGGGCGCGGGGAGCAGTTCTTC.